This T cell receptor beta chain was documented in a study of T-cell memory formation after mild COVID-19. The study, taken as a whole, reports: Pre-infection memory contained some responding clones, which suggested that cross-reactive memory had joined. Researchers report contracting CD4+ clones mostly in CM and EM, with CD8+ clones in EMRA.

MiXCR, run by TCRdb on the 5' RACE reads, gives a single entry per CDR3 protein. The sample lists roughly 150,000 distinct CDR3 sequences; over 10% were seen once. This clonotype came up a few times. Its specificity is not known. Trimming left V 3 bases short and J 0 bases short, with 14 bases between. Germline values: CDR1 SGDLS, CDR2 YYNGEE. The CDR3 is 16 residues long. The V call is TRBV9, the J call TRBJ2-3; possibly TRBD2 for D (6 bases). The receptor comes from a man younger than 30 who had mild COVID-19 (a few samples of this study predate the infection). Cell type and time point are not known. Sequenced: PBMCs or a T cell subset sorted from them (not recorded which). Written as DNA, the CDR3 is TGTGCCAGCAGCGCACCCCCGGGACTCAGCACAGATACGCAGTATTTT. This codes for CASSAPPGLSTDTQYF.